The clone carrying this T cell receptor (beta chain) has more than one count but fewer than ten. Its antigen is currently unknown. This entry belongs to a study of cytomegalovirus exposure and HLA in healthy donors. Study-level background: Earlier work reported about 110 million unique TCR beta sequences from about 200 million T cells. Overall study results and limits: TRBV6-2, TRBV6-3 and other indistinguishable V segments were excluded.

This PCR relied on a set of 60 Vbeta primers and 13 Jbeta primers. Original processing notes: The authors later counted 75 million to 90 million unique TCR beta chains, about 11 million of them shared. The table came from immunoSEQ multiplex PCR; TCRdb's copy has only in-frame clones and leaves some out. Clonal size and the V and J genes are those of that table, whereas D and trimming came from the DNA. The data contain about 170,000 clones, around 74% of them seen just once; the ten biggest clones take up roughly 2%. CDR3 length: 11 residues. The germline gives CDR1 GTSNPN, CDR2 SVGIG (reference sequence). V lost 2 bases and J 6 bases, leaving 8 bases between the germline ends.

The sample taken for sequencing was PBMCs. The TCR comes from a female donor in good health and CMV-seronegative. This chain links TRBV30 with TRBJ2-7, with no clear D. Here the CDR3 reads CAWSQASEQYF. The CDR3 DNA reads as TGTGCCTGGAGTCAGGCCTCCGAGCAGTACTTC.